Sequencing of this TCR beta chain was carried out in a study of shared clonotypes between healthy human individuals. Terminally differentiated effector memory CD45RA+ cells were excluded from the naive CD8 cells, which were CD45RO-negative and positively selected for CCR7. This CDR3 has 14 amino acids. The germline V gene encodes CDR1 SGDLS and CDR2 YYNGEE. After removal of 4 bases from V and 2 bases from J, the junction contained 6 bases not matched to a gene. The method was immunoSEQ multiplex PCR; TCRdb's version includes in-frame clones alone and lacks a portion of them. The table has about 2 million clones, roughly 94% seen once.

The TCR sequence derives from a man aged 18 to 30 in good health. The chain is built from TRBV9 and TRBJ2-7; 7 bases line up with TRBD2. The sample consisted of naive CD8+ T cells sorted from blood. The DNA of the CDR3 is TGTGCCAGCAGCCCCCCTCGGGGGGCCTACGAGCAGTACTTC. Translating gives CASSPPRGAYEQYF.